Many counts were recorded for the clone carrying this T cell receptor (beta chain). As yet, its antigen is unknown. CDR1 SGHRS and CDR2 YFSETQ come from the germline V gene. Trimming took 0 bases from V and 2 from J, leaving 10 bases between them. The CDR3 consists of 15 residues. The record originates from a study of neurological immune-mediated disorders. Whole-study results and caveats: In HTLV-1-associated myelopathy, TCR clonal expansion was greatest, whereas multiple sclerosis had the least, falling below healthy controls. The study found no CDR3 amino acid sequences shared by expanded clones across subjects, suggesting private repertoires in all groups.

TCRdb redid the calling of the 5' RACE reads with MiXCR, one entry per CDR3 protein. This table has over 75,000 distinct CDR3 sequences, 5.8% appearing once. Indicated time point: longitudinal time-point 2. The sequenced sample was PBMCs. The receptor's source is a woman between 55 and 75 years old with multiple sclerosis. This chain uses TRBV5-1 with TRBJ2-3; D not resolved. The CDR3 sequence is CASSLDSANTDTQYF. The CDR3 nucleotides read TGCGCCAGCAGCTTGGACTCCGCGAACACAGATACGCAGTATTTT.